Listed here are 30 T cell receptor beta chains from one sample, sequenced in a study of blood T cell repertoires in COVID-19. This table comes from immunoSEQ multiplex PCR, and its TCRdb copy is limited to in-frame clones, with some not included. The table records 120,000 to 150,000 clones, 80% to 90% of them present only once. The sample consisted of peripheral blood. The origin of the receptors is a woman aged 55-70 years with acute or convalescent COVID-19.

J is TRBJ1-2 and V is TRBV7-2, with D tentatively TRBD1 (6 bases). The germline V and J ends were trimmed by 6 bases and 2 bases, with 7 bases remaining between them. Germline-derived CDR1 and CDR2 are SGHTA and FQGNSA. The CDR3 has 12 amino acids. The DNA for the CDR3 is TGTGCCAGCAGAGGACAGAACTATGGCTACACCTTC. It specifies CASRGQNYGYTF.

The chain carries TRBV3-1 (or the pseudogene TRBV3-2) and TRBJ2-1; tentative D call: TRBD1 (8 bases). CDR3 length: 15 residues. V lost 2 bases and J 7 bases, leaving 15 bases between the germline ends. Per germline, CDR1 LGHDT and CDR2 YNNKEL (reference sequence). Here the CDR3 reads CASSQSQGGRNEQFF. CDR3 coding DNA: TGTGCCAGCAGCCAATCACAGGGGGGGAGGAATGAGCAGTTCTTC.

V usage is TRBV29-1 and J usage is TRBJ1-2, with 8 nucleotides matching TRBD1. The ends lost 2 bases at V and 8 bases at J; junction bases unmatched: 4. This CDR3 contains 12 residues. Germline CDR1 is SQVTM and CDR2 is ANQGSEA. The CDR3 nucleotides read TGCAGCGTTGAATCAGGGGGCGGCGGCTACACCTTC. It is translated as CSVESGGGGYTF.

J is TRBJ2-7 and V is TRBV4-2, with D tentatively TRBD1 (6 bases). Germline V lookup: CDR1 LGHNA, CDR2 YNFKEQ. V lost 1 base and J lost 2, with 6 bases in between. The CDR3 runs to 13 residues. The CDR3, as DNA: TGTGCCAGCAGCCAAGGACAGGCCTACGAGCAGTACTTC. Its protein product is CASSQGQAYEQYF.

This clone was counted a single time. The chain couples TRBV18 to TRBJ2-5; tentatively, D is TRBD2 (5 bases). Trimming left V 0 bases short and J 3 bases short, with 8 bases between. Germline CDR1 and CDR2: KGHSH and LQKENI. The CDR3 spans 14 residues. The CDR3 DNA reads TGTGCCAGCTCACCACCGTCCGGGGAAGAGACCCAGTACTTC. It translates to CASSPPSGEETQYF.

This chain links TRBV6-4 with TRBJ2-1; weak D call: TRBD2 (6 bases). The CDR3 runs to 12 residues. Trimming left V 6 bases short and J 4 bases short, with 7 bases between. Germline V gene sequence: CDR1 MRHNA, CDR2 SNTAGT. CDR3 region: CASSAGYNEQFF. CDR3 DNA: TGTGCCAGCAGCGCGGGATACAATGAGCAGTTCTTC.

This clone has only a few counts. This rearrangement joins TRBV6-1 to TRBJ2-6, with D perhaps TRBD1 (6 bases). This CDR3 has 16 residues. The germline gives CDR1 MNHNS, CDR2 SASEGT. The V gene lost 2 bases and the J gene lost 4 bases, with 12 bases spanning the gap. The CDR3 here is CASSETGLYGANVLTF. CDR3 nucleotides: TGTGCCAGCAGTGAAACAGGGCTGTACGGGGCCAACGTCCTGACTTTC.

The CDR3 loop reads CASSVMPHRDDNGYTF. The CDR3 region has the DNA TGTGCCAGCAGCGTTATGCCCCACAGGGATGATAATGGCTACACCTTC. This rearrangement joins TRBV13 to TRBJ1-2; tentatively, D is TRBD1 (6 bases). V lost 5 bases and J 6 bases, leaving 22 bases between the germline ends. In germline, CDR1 is PRHDT, CDR2 FYEKMQ (reference sequence). CDR3 size: 16 residues. Full variable domain (remainder filled in from reference TRBV13 and TRBJ1-2): AAGVIQSPRHLIKEKRETATLKCYPIPRHDTVYWYQQGPGQDPQFLISFYEKMQSDKGSIPDRFSAQQFSDYHSELNMSSLELGDSALYFCASSVMPHRDDNGYTFGSGTRLTVV.

The chain joins TRBV7-2 to TRBJ2-2; a weak D match, TRBD2 (6 bases). The ends were cut back, 2 bases at V and 1 base at J, with 11 bases in the middle. Germline loops: CDR1 SGHTA, CDR2 FQGNSA. This CDR3 is built from 16 residues. CDR3 DNA sequence: TGTGCCAGCAGCTTATCTCGGCGGGGGAACACCGGGGAGCTGTTTTTT. As protein: CASSLSRRGNTGELFF.

V gene TRBV19 combines with J gene TRBJ2-2, with 7 bases aligning to TRBD1. The junction had 4 bases not matched to a gene; V was cut back by 6 bases and J by 0 bases. The CDR3 totals 15 residues. Germline CDR1 and CDR2: LNHDA and SQIVND (reference sequence). The CDR3, as DNA: TGTGCCAGTAGGAGGGACAGAGCGAACACCGGGGAGCTGTTTTTT. Its translation: CASRRDRANTGELFF.

The rearrangement links TRBV19 to TRBJ2-3, with D possibly matching TRBD2 (6 bases). CDR3 length equals 12 residues. CDR1 is LNHDA, CDR2 SQIVND, per germline (reference sequence). The germline V and J ends were trimmed by 3 bases and 9 bases, with 10 bases remaining between them. CDR3 coding DNA: TGTGCCAGTAGTATCCTCAGCGGGACGCAGTATTTT. Its protein is CASSILSGTQYF. Full variable domain (remainder filled in from reference TRBV19 and TRBJ2-3): DGGITQSPKYLFRKEGQNVTLSCEQNLNHDAMYWYRQDPGQGLRLIYYSQIVNDFQKGDIAEGYSVSREKKESFPLTVTSAQKNPTAFYLCASSILSGTQYFGPGTRLTVL.

This clone was found many times. The CDR3 region is CASSSIGAEAFF. The CDR3 nucleotides are TGTGCCAGCTCCTCGATCGGAGCTGAAGCTTTCTTT. This chain connects TRBV3-1 (or the pseudogene TRBV3-2) to TRBJ1-1; D is ambiguous. V lost 8 bases to trimming and J lost 6 bases, with 13 bases between them. The CDR3 runs to 12 residues. The germline V gene encodes CDR1 LGHDT and CDR2 YNNKEL (reference sequence).

The V and J genes are TRBV4-3 and TRBJ2-3; possible D gene TRBD2, 5 bases. CDR3 length equals 16 residues. With 0 bases removed from V and 0 bases from J, the gap between germline ends came to 10 bases. Per germline, CDR1 LGHNA and CDR2 YSLEER. Here the CDR3 DNA reads TGCGCCAGCAGCCAAGATGGAGGACCTAGCACAGATACGCAGTATTTT. Amino acid sequence: CASSQDGGPSTDTQYF.

This sequence joins TRBV19 and TRBJ1-5; D may be TRBD1 (5 bases). V lost 11 bases and J lost 3, with 17 bases in between. CDR1 and CDR2 (germline): LNHDA, SQIVND (reference sequence). This CDR3 is built from 14 residues. The CDR3 nucleotides are TGTGCCGGGAGGGGCACAGAACCCAATCAGCCCCAGCATTTT. Protein sequence: CAGRGTEPNQPQHF.

CDR3 residues: CASSIDRGANGYTF. The CDR3, as DNA: TGTGCCAGTAGTATAGATCGGGGGGCGAATGGCTACACCTTC. The rearrangement links TRBV19 to TRBJ1-2, with D possibly matching TRBD1 (6 bases). Germline CDR1 and CDR2: LNHDA and SQIVND (reference sequence). The CDR3 has 14 residues. Trimming took off 0 bases at V and 6 bases at J, with 11 bases between the two ends.

The chain has TRBV3-1 (or the pseudogene TRBV3-2) and TRBJ1-3, with D unclear. The CDR3 spans 15 residues. The V gene lost 5 bases and the J gene lost 0 bases, with 11 bases spanning the gap. The germline V gene encodes CDR1 LGHDT and CDR2 YNNKEL (reference sequence). CDR3 nucleotide sequence: TGTGCCAGCAGCTCATACGCTAGCTCTGGAAACACCATATATTTT. It yields the protein CASSSYASSGNTIYF.

The rearrangement joins TRBV5-5 to TRBJ1-3; 7 bases line up with TRBD1. CDR1 is SGHKS, CDR2 YYEKEE, per germline (reference sequence). V was pared by 3 bases and J by 0 bases, with 6 bases of the junction left unmatched. This CDR3 has 16 amino acids. CDR3 region: CASSSGQVLSGNTIYF. Written as DNA, the CDR3 is TGTGCCAGCAGCTCCGGACAGGTTCTCTCTGGAAACACCATATATTTT.

The genes are TRBV12-3 or TRBV12-4 and TRBJ2-3; tentatively, D is TRBD1 (5 bases). The V end was cut by 2 bases, the J end by 7 bases, with 10 bases between. The CDR3 consists of 13 residues. The CDR3 DNA is TGTGCCAGCAGTTTACAGGGAAGAAATACGCAGTATTTT. Its translation: CASSLQGRNTQYF.

CDR3: CASSMSPAGEAYGYTF. CDR3 sequence (DNA): TGTGCCAGTAGTATGAGCCCTGCGGGGGAGGCCTATGGCTACACCTTC. The chain links TRBV19 to TRBJ1-2, with D perhaps matching TRBD1 (5 bases). Trimming pared 3 bases from V and 4 bases from J, leaving 18 bases between. This CDR3 region has 16 residues. CDR1 is LNHDA and CDR2 is SQIVND in the germline V gene (reference sequence).

The rearrangement links TRBV6-5 to TRBJ1-6; D gene ambiguous. Germline CDR1 reads MNHEY; CDR2 reads SVGAGI. V was cut by 7 bases and J by 5 bases, with 15 bases left in between. The CDR3 is 15 residues long. Written as DNA, the CDR3 is TGTGCCAGCAAGGAGGACCCGCAGGATAATTCACCCCTCCACTTT. Protein sequence: CASKEDPQDNSPLHF.

This chain joins TRBV4-1 and TRBJ1-4; 9 positions agree with TRBD1. The V and J ends lost 3 bases and 7 bases, in that order; junction bases with no gene match: 6. The CDR3 runs 15 residues. Germline CDR1 is MGHRA and CDR2 is YSYEKL. The CDR3 sequence is CASSQTPGQGEKLFF. Written as DNA, the CDR3 is TGCGCCAGCAGCCAGACTCCGGGACAGGGTGAAAAACTGTTTTTT.

The chain has TRBV24-1 and TRBJ2-2; 11 nucleotides agree with TRBD2. Germline CDR1 and CDR2: KGHDR and SFDVKD. This CDR3 has 15 residues. V trimming: 1 base; J trimming: 12 bases; junction bases outside the gene matches: 6. The CDR3 region has the DNA TGTGCCACCAGTGATTTCACTAGCGGGGGAGCGAAGCTGTTTTTT. Encoded protein: CATSDFTSGGAKLFF.

This clone was picked up a small number of times. The chain is built from TRBV5-1 and TRBJ2-6; D gene uncertain. The CDR3 runs 16 residues. The V gene lost 0 bases and the J gene lost 0 bases, with 7 bases spanning the gap. Per germline, CDR1 SGHRS and CDR2 YFSETQ. The CDR3 reads CASSLVGSSGANVLTF. The CDR3 nucleotides read TGCGCCAGCAGCTTGGTGGGCAGCTCTGGGGCCAACGTCCTGACTTTC.

The chain carries TRBV12-3 or TRBV12-4 and TRBJ1-6, with TRBD1 matching 9 bases. The CDR3 has 13 residues. J was trimmed by 12 bases and V by 5 bases; bases with no gene match: 5. In DNA, the CDR3 is TGTGCCAGCAGTCCTGGACAGGGGTTACCCCTCCACTTT. Protein product: CASSPGQGLPLHF.

V is TRBV5-1 and J is TRBJ2-6, with D perhaps TRBD2 (6 bases). From germline, CDR1 is SGHRS and CDR2 YFSETQ. This CDR3 is 20 amino acids long. V shed 3 bases and J shed 0 bases, with 22 bases lying between them. DNA of the CDR3: TGCGCCAGCAGCTGGCCAGGCGGGGCAGGGATAAACTCTGGGGCCAACGTCCTGACTTTC. Amino acid sequence: CASSWPGGAGINSGANVLTF.

The genes are TRBV28 and TRBJ2-2; TRBD1 matches 7 bases. This CDR3 has 14 amino acids. Losses at the gene ends were 9 bases for V and 3 bases for J; bases not matched to a gene: 7. Germline lookup yields CDR1 MDHEN and CDR2 SYDVKM. CDR3 amino acids: CASRGGGYTGELFF. The CDR3 DNA reads as TGTGCCAGTAGAGGGGGCGGGTACACCGGGGAGCTGTTTTTT.

This chain uses TRBV14 with TRBJ1-1; no definite D call. With 1 base removed from V and 3 bases from J, the gap between germline ends came to 9 bases. Germline lookup yields CDR1 SGHDN and CDR2 FVKESK. The CDR3 is 14 residues long. This chain's CDR3 is CASSQVVRDTEAFF. CDR3 bases: TGTGCCAGCAGCCAAGTTGTGCGGGACACTGAAGCTTTCTTT.

This chain's CDR3 is CAWSTLAGLTGELFF. CDR3 sequence (DNA): TGTGCCTGGAGTACACTAGCGGGGCTCACCGGGGAGCTGTTTTTT. The rearrangement joins TRBV30 to TRBJ2-2; TRBD2 matches 10 bases. CDR1 and CDR2 (germline): GTSNPN, SVGIG (reference sequence). CDR3 length: 15 amino acids. The J segment lost 4 bases and the V segment lost 2 bases, leaving 4 bases of the junction unmatched.

The rearrangement joins TRBV6-5 to TRBJ2-1; possibly TRBD2 for D (5 bases). CDR3 length: 16 residues. Trimming shortened V by 2 bases and J by 7 bases, and 18 bases separated the two germline ends. Germline-derived CDR1 and CDR2 are MNHEY and SVGAGI. CDR3 DNA sequence: TGTGCCAGCAGTTACGGGCGTCCGCCGACGGGGAATGAGCAGTTCTTC. As protein: CASSYGRPPTGNEQFF.

This chain links TRBV4-2 with TRBJ2-3, with D perhaps TRBD1 (6 bases). The germline gives CDR1 LGHNA, CDR2 YNFKEQ. The CDR3 is 18 amino acids. Trimming took 0 bases from V and 3 from J, leaving 19 bases between them. The CDR3, as DNA: TGTGCCAGCAGCCAAGAAGGGGGTAGAGGGGCAGGAACAGATACGCAGTATTTT. Encoded protein: CASSQEGGRGAGTDTQYF.